This T cell receptor (beta chain) was found in a study of T cells in Graves' hyperthyroidism and ophthalmopathy. Exclusion criteria comprised uncontrolled infection, other autoimmune disease, pregnancy or lactation. On the basis of clinical symptoms, serum thyroxine and TRAb, thyroid ultrasound and orbital computed tomography, diagnoses were made. This sample holds PBMCs from less than 13 ml fresh peripheral blood. Findings and limits, study-wide: Most thyroid clonotypes expanded above 0.001 appeared in blood too.

From RNA transcripts, TCR beta CDR3 regions were amplified. Initially, a first-round RT-PCR of the TCR CDR3 employed the HTBI primer set. Each CDR3 protein is one row after TCRdb ran MiXCR on the multiplex PCR reads. Of some 420,000 distinct CDR3 sequences in the sample, about an eighth are singletons; the top ten hold about 5%. This clonotype was counted many times. Its antigen remains unidentified. Germline V gene data show CDR1 as SGHVS and CDR2 as FQNEAQ. V lost 1 base, J lost 7 bases, and 9 bases stayed unmatched. CDR3 size: 16 residues. This sequence joins TRBV7-8 and TRBJ2-2, with 7 positions matching TRBD1. The sequence was obtained from a woman younger than 30 with Graves' hyperthyroidism. The specimen sequenced was blood. CDR3 DNA: TGTGCCAGCAGCTTAGGAGGGGGCGGTTATCACGGGGAGCTGTTTTTT. Its translation is CASSLGGGGYHGELFF.